This entry features one T cell receptor (beta chain) sequence. Its target is not known. The entry originates in a study of cytomegalovirus exposure and HLA in healthy donors. Points from the study as a whole: In most subjects, TCR beta sequences reportedly gave accurate predictions of HLA-A and HLA-B alleles.

The study ran its PCR with 60 Vbeta and 13 Jbeta primers. Libraries were prepared by immunoSEQ multiplex PCR; TCRdb keeps only in-frame clonotypes and omits some of them. Seen here are about 130,000 clones, under 80% observed once, and the top ten hold around 4%. V was pared by 6 bases and J by 6 bases, with 17 bases of the junction left unmatched. CDR1 and CDR2 (germline): SGHAT, FQNNGV. This CDR3 has 17 residues. The chain uses TRBV11-2 and TRBJ1-2; 9 bases line up with TRBD1. The source is a man aged 40-55 years in good health and CMV-seropositive. Sequencing was carried out using PBMCs. The CDR3 DNA reads TGTGCCAGCAGTAACCCCATGGGGACAGGGACGCAGAATGGCTACACCTTC. Its translation: CASSNPMGTGTQNGYTF. The full variable domain, rest sourced from reference TRBV11-2 and TRBJ1-2, is EAGVAQSPRYKIIEKRQSVAFWCNPISGHATLYWYQQILGQGPKLLIQFQNNGVVDDSQLPKDRFSAERLKGVDSTLKIQPAKLEDSAVYLCASSNPMGTGTQNGYTFGSGTRLTVV.